This section outlines one T cell receptor beta chain sequence together with its context. Its matching antigen is unknown. The source of the sample is a study of post-analysis software for immune sequencing data. Study-level background: As for disease course, relapsing-remitting, secondary progressive and progressive-relapsing multiple sclerosis were all included. Whole-study results and caveats: The F measure placed samples prepared in the same batch into strongly shared clusters. Included in a set of a few TRBV segments more frequent in patients than controls were TRBV5-6, TRBV5-1 and TRBV20-1. Those with multiple sclerosis, the patient group, showed significantly lower normalized Chao1 diversity than controls.

Incorporated into the TCR beta cDNA libraries were unique molecular identifiers, which served to reduce PCR and sequencing biases. The source material, 1 to 10 million T cells, gave rise to about 490,000 cDNA molecules. One entry per CDR3 protein, called by TCRdb with MiXCR from the PCR reads. In the table there are roughly 600,000 distinct CDR3 sequences, roughly 46% of which are singletons. The CDR3 consists of 14 residues. Trimming took 6 bases from V and 1 from J, leaving 12 bases between them. The specimen was blood. The chain combines TRBV12-3 or TRBV12-4 with TRBJ1-1, with D possibly TRBD1 on 5 matching bases. The sequence came from a girl aged 5 to 17 with multiple sclerosis. The CDR3 is CASSRGHQNTEAFF. The CDR3 DNA reads TGTGCCAGCAGCCGCGGACACCAGAACACTGAAGCTTTCTTT.